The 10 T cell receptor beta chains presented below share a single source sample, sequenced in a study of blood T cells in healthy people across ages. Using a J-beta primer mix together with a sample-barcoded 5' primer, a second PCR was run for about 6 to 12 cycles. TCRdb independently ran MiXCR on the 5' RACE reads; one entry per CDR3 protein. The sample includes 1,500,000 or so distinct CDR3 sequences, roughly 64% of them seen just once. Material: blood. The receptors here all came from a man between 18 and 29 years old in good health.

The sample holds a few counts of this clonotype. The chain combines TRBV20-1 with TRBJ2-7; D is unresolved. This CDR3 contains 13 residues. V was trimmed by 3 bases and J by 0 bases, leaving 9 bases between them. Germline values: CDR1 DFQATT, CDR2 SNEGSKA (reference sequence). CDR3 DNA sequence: TGCAGTGCTAGGGCCAGGCTCTCCTACGAGCAGTACTTC. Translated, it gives CSARARLSYEQYF.

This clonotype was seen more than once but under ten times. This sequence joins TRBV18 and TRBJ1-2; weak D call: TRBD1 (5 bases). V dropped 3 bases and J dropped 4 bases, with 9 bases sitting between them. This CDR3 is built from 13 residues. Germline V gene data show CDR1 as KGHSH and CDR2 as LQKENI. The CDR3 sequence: CASSPGGTYGYTF. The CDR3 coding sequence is TGTGCCAGCTCACCCGGGGGAACCTATGGCTACACCTTC.

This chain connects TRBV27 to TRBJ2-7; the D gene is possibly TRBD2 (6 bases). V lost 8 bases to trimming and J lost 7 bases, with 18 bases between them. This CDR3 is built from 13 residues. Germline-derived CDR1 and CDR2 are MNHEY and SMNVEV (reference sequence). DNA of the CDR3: TGTGCCAGCTCCGGCGGGGTGTACAATGAGCAGTACTTC. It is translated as CASSGGVYNEQYF.

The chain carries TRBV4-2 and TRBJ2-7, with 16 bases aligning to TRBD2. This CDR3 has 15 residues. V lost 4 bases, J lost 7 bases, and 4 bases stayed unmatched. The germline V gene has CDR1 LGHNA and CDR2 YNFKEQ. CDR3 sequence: CASSLGTSGRAEQYF. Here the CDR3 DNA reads TGTGCCAGCAGCCTTGGGACTAGCGGGAGGGCAGAGCAGTACTTC.

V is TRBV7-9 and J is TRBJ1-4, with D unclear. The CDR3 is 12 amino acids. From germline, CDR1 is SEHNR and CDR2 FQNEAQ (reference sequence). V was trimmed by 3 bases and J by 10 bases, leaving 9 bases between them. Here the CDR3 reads CASSFGETKLFF. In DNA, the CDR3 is TGTGCCAGCAGCTTTGGGGAAACAAAACTGTTTTTT.

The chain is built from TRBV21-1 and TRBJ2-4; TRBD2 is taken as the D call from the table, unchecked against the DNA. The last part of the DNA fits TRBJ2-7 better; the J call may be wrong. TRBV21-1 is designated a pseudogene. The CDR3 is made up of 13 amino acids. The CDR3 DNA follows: TGTGCCAGCAGCACTGGGAGGGAGTACGAGCAGTACTTC. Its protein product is CASSTGREYEQYF.

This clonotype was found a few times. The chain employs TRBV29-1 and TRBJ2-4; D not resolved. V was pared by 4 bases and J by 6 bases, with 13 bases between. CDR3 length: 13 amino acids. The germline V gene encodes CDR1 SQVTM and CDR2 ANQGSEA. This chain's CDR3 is CSVGPEQRNIQYF. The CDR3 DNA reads TGCAGCGTTGGTCCGGAGCAGAGAAACATTCAGTACTTC.

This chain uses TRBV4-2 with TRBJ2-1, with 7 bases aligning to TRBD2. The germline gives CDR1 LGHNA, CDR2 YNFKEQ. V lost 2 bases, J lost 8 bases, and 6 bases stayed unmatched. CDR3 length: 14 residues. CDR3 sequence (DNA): TGTGCCAGCAGCCAACCCACTAGCGCGGATGAGCAGTTCTTC. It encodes CASSQPTSADEQFF.

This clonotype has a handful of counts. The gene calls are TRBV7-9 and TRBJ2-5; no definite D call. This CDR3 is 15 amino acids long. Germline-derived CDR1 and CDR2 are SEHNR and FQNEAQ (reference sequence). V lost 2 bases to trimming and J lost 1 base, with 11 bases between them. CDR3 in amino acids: CASSLWDSAQETQYF. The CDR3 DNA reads TGTGCCAGCAGCTTATGGGATTCGGCCCAAGAGACCCAGTACTTC. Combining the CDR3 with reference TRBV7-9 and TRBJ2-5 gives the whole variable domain DTGVSQNPRHKITKRGQNVTFRCDPISEHNRLYWYRQTLGQGPEFLTYFQNEAQLEKSRLLSDRFSAERPKGSFSTLEIQRTEQGDSAMYLCASSLWDSAQETQYFGPGTRLLVL.

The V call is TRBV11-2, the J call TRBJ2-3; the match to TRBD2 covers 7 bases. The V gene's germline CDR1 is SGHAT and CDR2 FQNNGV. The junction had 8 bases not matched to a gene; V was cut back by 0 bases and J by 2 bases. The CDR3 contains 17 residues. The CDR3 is CASSLDHLAENTDTQYF. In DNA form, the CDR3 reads TGTGCCAGCAGCTTAGATCACCTAGCGGAAAACACAGATACGCAGTATTTT.